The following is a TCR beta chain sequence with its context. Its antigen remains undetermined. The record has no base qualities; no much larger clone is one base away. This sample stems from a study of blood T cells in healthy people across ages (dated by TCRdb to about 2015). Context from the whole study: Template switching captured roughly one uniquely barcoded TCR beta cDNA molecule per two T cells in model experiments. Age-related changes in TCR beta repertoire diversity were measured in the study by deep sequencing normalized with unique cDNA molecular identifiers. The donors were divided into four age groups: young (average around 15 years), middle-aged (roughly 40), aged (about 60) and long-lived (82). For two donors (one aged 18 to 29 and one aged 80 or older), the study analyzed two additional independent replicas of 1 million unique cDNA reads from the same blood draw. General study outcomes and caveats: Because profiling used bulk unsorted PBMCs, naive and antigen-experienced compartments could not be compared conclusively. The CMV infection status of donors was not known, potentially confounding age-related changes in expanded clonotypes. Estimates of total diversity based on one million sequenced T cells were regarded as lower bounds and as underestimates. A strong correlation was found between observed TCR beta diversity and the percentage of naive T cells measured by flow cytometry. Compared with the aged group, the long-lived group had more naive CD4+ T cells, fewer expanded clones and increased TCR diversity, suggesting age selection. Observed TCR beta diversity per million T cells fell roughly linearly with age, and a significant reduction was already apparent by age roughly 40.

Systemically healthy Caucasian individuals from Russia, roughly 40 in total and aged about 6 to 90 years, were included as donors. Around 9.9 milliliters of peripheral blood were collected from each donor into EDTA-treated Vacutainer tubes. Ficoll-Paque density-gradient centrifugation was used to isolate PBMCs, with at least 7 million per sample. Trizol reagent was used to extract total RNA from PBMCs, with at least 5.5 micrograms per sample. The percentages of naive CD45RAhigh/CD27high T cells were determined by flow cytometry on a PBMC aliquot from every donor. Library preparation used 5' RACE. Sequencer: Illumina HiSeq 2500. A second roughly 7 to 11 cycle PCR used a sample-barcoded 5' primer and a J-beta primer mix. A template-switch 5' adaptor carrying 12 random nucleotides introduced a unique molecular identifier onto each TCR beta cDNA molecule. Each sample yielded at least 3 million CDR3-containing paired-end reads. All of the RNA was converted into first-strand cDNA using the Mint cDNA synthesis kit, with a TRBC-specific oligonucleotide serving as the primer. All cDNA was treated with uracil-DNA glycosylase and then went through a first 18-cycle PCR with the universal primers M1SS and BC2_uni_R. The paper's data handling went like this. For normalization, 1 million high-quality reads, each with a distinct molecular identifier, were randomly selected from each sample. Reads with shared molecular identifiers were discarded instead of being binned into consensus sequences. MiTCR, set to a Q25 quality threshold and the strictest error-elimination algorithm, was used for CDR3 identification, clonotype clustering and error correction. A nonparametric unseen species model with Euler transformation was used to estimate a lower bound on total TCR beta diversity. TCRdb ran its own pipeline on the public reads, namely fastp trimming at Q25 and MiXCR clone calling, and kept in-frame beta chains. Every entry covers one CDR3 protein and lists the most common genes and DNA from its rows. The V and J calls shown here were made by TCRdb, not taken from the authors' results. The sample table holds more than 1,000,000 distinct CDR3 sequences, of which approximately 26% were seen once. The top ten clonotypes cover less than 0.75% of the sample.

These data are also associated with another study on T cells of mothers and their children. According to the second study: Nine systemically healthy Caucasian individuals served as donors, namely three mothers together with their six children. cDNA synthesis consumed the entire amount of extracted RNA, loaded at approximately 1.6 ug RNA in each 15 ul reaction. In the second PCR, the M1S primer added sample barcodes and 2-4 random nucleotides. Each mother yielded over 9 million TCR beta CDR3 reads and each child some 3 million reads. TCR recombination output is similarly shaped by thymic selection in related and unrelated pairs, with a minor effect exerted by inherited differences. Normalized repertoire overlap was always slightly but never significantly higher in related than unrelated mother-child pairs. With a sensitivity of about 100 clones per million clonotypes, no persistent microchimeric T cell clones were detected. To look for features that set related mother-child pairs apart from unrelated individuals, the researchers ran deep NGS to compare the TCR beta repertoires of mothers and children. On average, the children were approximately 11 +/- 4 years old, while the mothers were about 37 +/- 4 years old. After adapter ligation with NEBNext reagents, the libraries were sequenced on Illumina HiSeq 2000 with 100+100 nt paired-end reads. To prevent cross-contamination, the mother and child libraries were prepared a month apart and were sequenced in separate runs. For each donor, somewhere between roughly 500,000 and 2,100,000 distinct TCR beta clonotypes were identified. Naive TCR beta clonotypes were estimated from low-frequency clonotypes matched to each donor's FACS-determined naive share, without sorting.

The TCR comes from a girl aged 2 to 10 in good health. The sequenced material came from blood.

At the DNA level, the sequence is TGTGCCAGCAGCTTAGTTACAGGCGAGCAGTACTTC. It translates to CASSLVTGEQYF. The V gene is TRBV7-9 and the J gene is TRBJ2-7, with a tentative D gene TRBD1 over 5 matching bases. The CDR1 and CDR2 encoded by the germline V gene (reference sequence) are SEHNR and FQNEAQ. Between the V and J ends, shortened by 1 base and 6 bases respectively, the junction contains 7 bases. CDR3 length: 12 amino acids, cysteine to phenylalanine. The read is trimmed to its CDR3 DNA, 36 bases read in frame from base 1.